The T cell receptor (beta chain) described here comes from a study of blood T cell repertoires in COVID-19. Background on the study: Donors in the United States, Italy and Spain gave samples during acute or convalescent COVID-19. From T cells, B-cell-depleted T cells, or PBMCs came the material, which was cDNA or gDNA.

Methods used by the authors: The assay estimated nucleated cells by amplifying reference gene primers. Repertoires were generated with immunoSEQ multiplex PCR, while TCRdb's copy carries only in-frame clones and drops some. The V and J calls and clone size are taken from that table; D and trimming were inferred from the DNA. The repertoire holds about 55,000 clones, with 82% as singletons. This clone is medium-sized within its sample. The germline gives CDR1 SGHNT, CDR2 YYREEE (reference sequence). The CDR3 totals 15 residues. Unmatched junction bases numbered 7, after V lost 4 bases and J lost 0 bases.

This TCR was sampled from a man at least 80 years old with COVID-19, enrolled during active disease. J is TRBJ2-7 and V is TRBV5-4; 7 bases are a match to TRBD1. Material for sequencing was peripheral blood. CDR3 residues: CASSQDRISSYEQYV. CDR3 nucleotides: TGTGCCAGCAGCCAGGACAGGATTAGCTCCTACGAGCAGTACGTC.